The entry that follows covers one T cell receptor beta chain sequence. Sequenced by immunoSEQ multiplex PCR; TCRdb stores in-frame clones only, minus some. The sample consists of around 120,000 clones, almost 90% of them appearing once. The data were obtained in a study of blood T cell repertoires in COVID-19. Seattle's cohort entered during active infection and was followed longitudinally. Germline CDR1 and CDR2: SGHDT and YYEEEE. The CDR3 spans 17 residues. The trim removed 0 bases at V and 1 base at J, leaving 5 bases unmatched. The TCR comes from a woman aged 60 to 75 with COVID-19, enrolled during active disease. The sample comprised peripheral blood. This rearrangement joins TRBV5-6 to TRBJ2-4; 9 bases fit TRBD1. Here the CDR3 DNA reads TGTGCCAGCAGCTTGGATCTGGGACAGGGTGCCAAAAACATTCAGTACTTC. It specifies CASSLDLGQGAKNIQYF.